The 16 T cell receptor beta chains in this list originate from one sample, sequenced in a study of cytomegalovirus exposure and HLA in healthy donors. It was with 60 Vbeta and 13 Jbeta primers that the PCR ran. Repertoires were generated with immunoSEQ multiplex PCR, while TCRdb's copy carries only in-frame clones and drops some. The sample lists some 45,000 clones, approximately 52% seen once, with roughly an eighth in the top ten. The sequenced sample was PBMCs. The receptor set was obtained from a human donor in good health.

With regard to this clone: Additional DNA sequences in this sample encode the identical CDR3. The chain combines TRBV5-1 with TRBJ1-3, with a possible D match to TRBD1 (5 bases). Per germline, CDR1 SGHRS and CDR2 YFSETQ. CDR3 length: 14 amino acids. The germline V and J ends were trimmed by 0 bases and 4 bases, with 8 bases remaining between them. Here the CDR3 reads CASSLAGLGNTIYF. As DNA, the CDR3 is TGCGCCAGCAGCTTGGCAGGGTTGGGAAACACCATATATTTT.

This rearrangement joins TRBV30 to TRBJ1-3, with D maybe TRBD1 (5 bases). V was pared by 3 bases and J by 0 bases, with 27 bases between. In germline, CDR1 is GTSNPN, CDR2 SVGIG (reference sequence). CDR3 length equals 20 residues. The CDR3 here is CAWSEVRRWGGLISGNTIYF. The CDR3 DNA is TGTGCCTGGAGCGAAGTTCGTCGTTGGGGGGGACTCATCTCTGGAAACACCATATATTTT.

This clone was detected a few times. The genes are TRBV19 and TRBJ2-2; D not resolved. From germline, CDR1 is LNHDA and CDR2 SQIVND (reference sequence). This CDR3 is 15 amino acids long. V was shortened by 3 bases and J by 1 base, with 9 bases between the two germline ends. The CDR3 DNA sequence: TGTGCCAGTAGTATTCAGGCAATGAACACCGGGGAGCTGTTTTTT. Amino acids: CASSIQAMNTGELFF.

In nucleotides, the CDR3 is TGTGCCAGCTCACCCGTCTGGACAGACTACACCGGGGAGCTGTTTTTT. Its translation is CASSPVWTDYTGELFF. The chain combines TRBV18 with TRBJ2-2; tentatively, D is TRBD1 (6 bases). The CDR3 totals 16 residues. The V end lost 3 bases, the J end lost 3 bases, and 14 bases lay between the germline ends. Germline V CDR1 and CDR2: KGHSH, LQKENI.

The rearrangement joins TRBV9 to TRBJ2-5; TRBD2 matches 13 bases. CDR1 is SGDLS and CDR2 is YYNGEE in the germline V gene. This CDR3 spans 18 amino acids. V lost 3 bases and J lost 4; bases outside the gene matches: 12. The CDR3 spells CASSAIGWGLAGRETQYF. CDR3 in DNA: TGTGCCAGCAGCGCCATAGGGTGGGGACTAGCGGGACGAGAGACCCAGTACTTC.

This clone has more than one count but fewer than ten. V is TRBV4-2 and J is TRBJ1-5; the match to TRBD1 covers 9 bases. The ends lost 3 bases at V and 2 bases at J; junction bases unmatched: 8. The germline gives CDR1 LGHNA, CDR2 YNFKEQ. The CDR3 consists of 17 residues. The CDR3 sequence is CASSQDRGGVGNQPQHF. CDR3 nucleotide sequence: TGTGCCAGCAGCCAGGACAGGGGAGGTGTCGGCAATCAGCCCCAGCATTTT.

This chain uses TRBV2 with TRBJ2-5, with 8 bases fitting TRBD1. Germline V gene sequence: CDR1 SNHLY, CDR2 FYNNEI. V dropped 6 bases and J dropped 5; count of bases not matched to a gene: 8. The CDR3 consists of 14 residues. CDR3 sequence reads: CASRTDRGPETQYF. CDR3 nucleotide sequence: TGTGCCAGCAGGACTGACAGGGGCCCCGAGACCCAGTACTTC.

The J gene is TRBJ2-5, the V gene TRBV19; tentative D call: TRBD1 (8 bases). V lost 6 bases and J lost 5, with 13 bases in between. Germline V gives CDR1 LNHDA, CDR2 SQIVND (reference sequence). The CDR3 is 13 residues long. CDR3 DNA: TGTGCCAGTAGCGGACAGGGAGGGGAGACCCAGTACTTC. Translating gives CASSGQGGETQYF.

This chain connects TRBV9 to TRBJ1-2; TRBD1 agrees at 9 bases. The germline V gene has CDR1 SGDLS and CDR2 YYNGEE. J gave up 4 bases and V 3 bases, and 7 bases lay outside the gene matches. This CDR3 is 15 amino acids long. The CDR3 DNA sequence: TGTGCCAGCAGCGACCGGACAGGGGTGGCCTATGGCTACACCTTC. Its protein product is CASSDRTGVAYGYTF.

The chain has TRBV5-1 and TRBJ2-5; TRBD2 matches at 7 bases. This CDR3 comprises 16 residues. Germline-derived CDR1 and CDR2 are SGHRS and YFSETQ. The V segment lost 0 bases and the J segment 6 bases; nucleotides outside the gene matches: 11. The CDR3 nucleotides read TGCGCCAGCAGCTTGGATTACAGCGGGGTTGTGCAGACCCAGTACTTC. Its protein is CASSLDYSGVVQTQYF.

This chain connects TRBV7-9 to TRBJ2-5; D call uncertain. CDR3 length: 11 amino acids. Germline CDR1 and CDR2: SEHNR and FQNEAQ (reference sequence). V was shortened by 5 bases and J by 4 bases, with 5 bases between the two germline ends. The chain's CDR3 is CASSLLETQYF. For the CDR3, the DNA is TGTGCCAGCAGCCTCCTAGAGACCCAGTACTTC.

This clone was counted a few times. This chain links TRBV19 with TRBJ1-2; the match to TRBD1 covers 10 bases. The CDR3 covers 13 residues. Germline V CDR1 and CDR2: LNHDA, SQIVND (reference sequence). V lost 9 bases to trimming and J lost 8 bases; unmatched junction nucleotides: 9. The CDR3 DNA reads TGTGCCAGCCATGGACAGGGGGTCGGCGGCTACACCTTC. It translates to CASHGQGVGGYTF.

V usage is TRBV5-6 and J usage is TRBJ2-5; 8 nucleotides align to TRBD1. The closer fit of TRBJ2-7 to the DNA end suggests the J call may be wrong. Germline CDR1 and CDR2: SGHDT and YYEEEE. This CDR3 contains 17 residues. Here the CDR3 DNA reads TGTGCCAGCAGCTTGGTCGTTCACCGGGACAGGACGTCCGAGCAGTACTTC. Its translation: CASSLVVHRDRTSEQYF.

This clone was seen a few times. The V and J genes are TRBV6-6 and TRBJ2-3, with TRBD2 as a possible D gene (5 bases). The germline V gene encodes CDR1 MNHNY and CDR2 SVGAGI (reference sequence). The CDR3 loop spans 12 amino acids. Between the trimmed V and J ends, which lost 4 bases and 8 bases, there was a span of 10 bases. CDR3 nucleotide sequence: TGTGCCAGCAGTTCCAGGACTTCTACGCAGTATTTT. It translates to CASSSRTSTQYF.

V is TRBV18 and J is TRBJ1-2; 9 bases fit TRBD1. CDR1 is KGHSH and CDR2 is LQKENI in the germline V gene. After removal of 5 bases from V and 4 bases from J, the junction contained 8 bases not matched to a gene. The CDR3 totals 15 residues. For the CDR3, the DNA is TGTGCCAGCTCAGGGACAGGGACCCCGCTCTATGGCTACACCTTC. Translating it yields CASSGTGTPLYGYTF.

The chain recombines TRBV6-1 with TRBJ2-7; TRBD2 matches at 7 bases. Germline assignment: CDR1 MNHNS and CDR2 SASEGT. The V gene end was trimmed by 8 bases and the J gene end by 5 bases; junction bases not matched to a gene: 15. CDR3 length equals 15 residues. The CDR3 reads CASLDFGGVGDEQYF. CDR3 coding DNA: TGTGCCAGCCTCGACTTTGGGGGGGTCGGGGACGAGCAGTACTTC.